These 10 T cell receptor beta chains came from one sample sequenced in a study of shared clonotypes between healthy human individuals. Assay: immunoSEQ multiplex PCR; the TCRdb copy retains only in-frame clones and omits some. The data show about 470,000 clones, roughly 77% seen once. The sample was PBMCs. Source of these receptors: a woman aged 40 to 55 in good health. Some clones in this sample may be carry-over from other donors' samples.

CDR3 protein: CASSASGDEQYF. CDR3 nucleotides: TGTGCCAGCAGCGCCTCTGGGGATGAGCAGTACTTC. The rearrangement links TRBV9 to TRBJ2-7; D is undetermined. Germline lookup yields CDR1 SGDLS and CDR2 YYNGEE. This CDR3 is built from 12 residues. The V end lost 3 bases, the J end lost 7 bases, and 11 bases lay between the germline ends.

The rearrangement links TRBV29-1 to TRBJ1-1; D not certain. Trimming shortened V by 3 bases and J by 4 bases, and 6 bases separated the two germline ends. Germline V gives CDR1 SQVTM, CDR2 ANQGSEA. CDR3 length: 11 residues. The CDR3 sequence is CSVEKGTEAFF. The CDR3 DNA sequence: TGCAGCGTTGAGAAGGGCACTGAAGCTTTCTTT.

The gene calls are TRBV7-9 and TRBJ1-4; D ambiguous. Germline V gives CDR1 SEHNR, CDR2 FQNEAQ (reference sequence). This CDR3 is built from 16 residues. V shed 1 base and J shed 0 bases, with 9 bases lying between them. In DNA form, the CDR3 reads TGTGCCAGCAGCTTAGGACACATGGCAACTAATGAAAAACTGTTTTTT. Its translation is CASSLGHMATNEKLFF.

V usage is TRBV19 and J usage is TRBJ2-7; tentatively, D is TRBD1 (5 bases). The CDR3 is made up of 13 amino acids. Trimming left V 4 bases short and J 7 bases short, with 14 bases between. The V gene's germline CDR1 is LNHDA and CDR2 SQIVND (reference sequence). The CDR3 DNA follows: TGTGCCAGTAGTAGGACACAATCAAGGGAGCAGTACTTC. Its protein is CASSRTQSREQYF.

V is TRBV5-1 and J is TRBJ1-5; D ambiguous. The CDR3 covers 15 residues. The V end lost 0 bases, the J end lost 1 base, and 8 bases lay between the germline ends. CDR1 is SGHRS, CDR2 YFSETQ, per germline. CDR3 amino acids: CASSLDEGSNQPQHF. CDR3 sequence (DNA): TGCGCCAGCAGCTTGGATGAGGGCAGCAATCAGCCCCAGCATTTT.

This clone turned up a few times. This CDR3 reads CAWSEAGKNTEAFF. For the CDR3, the DNA is TGTGCCTGGAGTGAGGCAGGGAAGAACACTGAAGCTTTCTTT. The chain employs TRBV30 and TRBJ1-1; perhaps TRBD1 as D (5 bases). Germline assignment: CDR1 GTSNPN and CDR2 SVGIG (reference sequence). There are 14 residues in the CDR3. Trimming stripped 1 base from V and 1 base from J, with 10 bases between. Supplemented by reference TRBV30 and TRBJ1-1, the full variable domain reads SQTIHQWPATLVQPVGSPLSLECTVEGTSNPNLYWYRQAAGRGLQLLFYSVGIGQISSEVPQNLSASRPQDRQFILSSKKLLLSDSGFYLCAWSEAGKNTEAFFGQGTRLTVV.

This clone has only a few counts. The sample holds other DNA sequences that translate to the same CDR3. This rearrangement joins TRBV18 to TRBJ2-3; D might be TRBD1 (7 bases). The CDR3 totals 16 residues. In germline, CDR1 is KGHSH, CDR2 LQKENI. The V gene lost 3 bases and the J gene lost 3 bases, with 16 bases spanning the gap. The CDR3 nucleotides are TGTGCCAGCTCACCGAGAGGGCAGGGGGGAACAGATACGCAGTATTTT. Amino acids: CASSPRGQGGTDTQYF.

The chain recombines TRBV5-1 with TRBJ1-2; no definite D call. Germline CDR1 reads SGHRS; CDR2 reads YFSETQ. The CDR3 is 15 amino acids. Deletions cut 4 bases from V and 4 bases from J, with 17 bases between. As DNA, the CDR3 is TGCGCCAGCAGCCCCACCGAGGGCAGACTCTATGGCTACACCTTC. It yields the protein CASSPTEGRLYGYTF.

The chain has TRBV5-1 and TRBJ2-5; either TRBD1 or TRBD2 may fit D (6 bases each). This CDR3 is built from 14 residues. Deletions cut 0 bases from V and 5 bases from J, with 11 bases between. In germline, CDR1 is SGHRS, CDR2 YFSETQ. In nucleotides, the CDR3 is TGCGCCAGCAGCTTGGTTGGGGGGCCGGAGACCCAGTACTTC. Translating it yields CASSLVGGPETQYF.

The J gene is TRBJ2-7, the V gene TRBV7-2, with TRBD2 matching over 13 bases. Per germline, CDR1 SGHTA and CDR2 FQGNSA. Trimming removed 0 bases from V and 2 bases from J; junction bases left unmatched: 4. This CDR3 comprises 17 residues. The CDR3 sequence: CASSLARTSGSTYEQYF. DNA for the CDR3: TGTGCCAGCAGCTTAGCCCGGACTAGCGGGAGTACCTACGAGCAGTACTTC.